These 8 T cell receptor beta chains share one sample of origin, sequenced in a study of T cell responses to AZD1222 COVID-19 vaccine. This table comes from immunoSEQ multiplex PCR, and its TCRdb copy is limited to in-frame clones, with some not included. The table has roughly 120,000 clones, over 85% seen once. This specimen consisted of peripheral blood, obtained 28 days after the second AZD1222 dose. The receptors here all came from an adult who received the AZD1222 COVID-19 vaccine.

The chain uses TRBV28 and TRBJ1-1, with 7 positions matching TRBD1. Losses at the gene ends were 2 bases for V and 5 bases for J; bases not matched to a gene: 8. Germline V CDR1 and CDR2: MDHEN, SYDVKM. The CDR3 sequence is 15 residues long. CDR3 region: CASSLGGGGGTEAFF. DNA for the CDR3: TGTGCCAGCAGTTTAGGTGGAGGGGGCGGGACTGAAGCTTTCTTT.

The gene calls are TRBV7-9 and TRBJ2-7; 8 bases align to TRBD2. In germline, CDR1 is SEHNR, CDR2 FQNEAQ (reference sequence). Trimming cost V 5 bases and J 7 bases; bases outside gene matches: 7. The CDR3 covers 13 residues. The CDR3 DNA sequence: TGTGCCAGCAGCCCCCCGGGGGGGTGGGAGCAGTACTTC. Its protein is CASSPPGGWEQYF.

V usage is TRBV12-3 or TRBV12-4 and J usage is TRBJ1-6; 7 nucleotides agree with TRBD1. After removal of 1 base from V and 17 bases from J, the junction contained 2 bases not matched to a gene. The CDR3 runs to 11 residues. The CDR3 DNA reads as TGTGCCAGCAGTTTAGAAGGGGGCGTCCACTTT. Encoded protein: CASSLEGGVHF.

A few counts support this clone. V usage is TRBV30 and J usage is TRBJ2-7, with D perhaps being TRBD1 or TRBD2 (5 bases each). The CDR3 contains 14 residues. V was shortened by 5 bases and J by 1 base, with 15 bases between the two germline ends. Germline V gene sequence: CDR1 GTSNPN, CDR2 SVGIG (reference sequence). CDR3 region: CAWELGAGSYEQYF. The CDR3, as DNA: TGTGCCTGGGAGCTCGGGGCAGGATCCTACGAGCAGTACTTC.

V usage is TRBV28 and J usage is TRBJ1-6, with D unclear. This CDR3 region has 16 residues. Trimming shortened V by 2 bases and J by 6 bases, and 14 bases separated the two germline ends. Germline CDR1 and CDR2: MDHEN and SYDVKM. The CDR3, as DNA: TGTGCCAGCAGTTTAGCGACACTTCTCTTTAATTCACCCCTCCACTTT. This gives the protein CASSLATLLFNSPLHF.

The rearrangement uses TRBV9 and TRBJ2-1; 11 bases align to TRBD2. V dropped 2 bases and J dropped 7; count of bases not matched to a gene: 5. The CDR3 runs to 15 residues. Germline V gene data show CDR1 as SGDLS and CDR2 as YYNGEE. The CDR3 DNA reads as TGTGCCAGCAGCGTTGCAACTAGCGGGAGAAATGAGCAGTTCTTC. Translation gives CASSVATSGRNEQFF. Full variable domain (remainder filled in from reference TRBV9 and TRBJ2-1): DSGVTQTPKHLITATGQRVTLRCSPRSGDLSVYWYQQSLDQGLQFLIQYYNGEERAKGNILERFSAQQFPDLHSELNLSSLELGDSALYFCASSVATSGRNEQFFGPGTRLTVL.

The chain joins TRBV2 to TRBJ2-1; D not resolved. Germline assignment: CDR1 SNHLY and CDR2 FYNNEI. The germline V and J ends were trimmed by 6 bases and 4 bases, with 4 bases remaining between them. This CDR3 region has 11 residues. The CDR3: CASRTYNEQFF. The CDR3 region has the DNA TGTGCCAGCAGGACTTACAATGAGCAGTTCTTC. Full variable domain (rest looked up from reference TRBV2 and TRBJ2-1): EPEVTQTPSHQVTQMGQEVILRCVPISNHLYFYWYRQILGQKVEFLVSFYNNEISEKSEIFDDQFSVERPDGSNFTLKIRSTKLEDSAMYFCASRTYNEQFFGPGTRLTVL.

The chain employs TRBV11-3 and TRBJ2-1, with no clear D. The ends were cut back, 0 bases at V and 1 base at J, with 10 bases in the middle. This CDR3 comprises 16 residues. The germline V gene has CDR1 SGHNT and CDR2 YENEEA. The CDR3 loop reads CASSLDGTLSYNEQFF. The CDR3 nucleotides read TGTGCCAGCAGCTTAGACGGTACCCTGTCCTACAATGAGCAGTTCTTC.